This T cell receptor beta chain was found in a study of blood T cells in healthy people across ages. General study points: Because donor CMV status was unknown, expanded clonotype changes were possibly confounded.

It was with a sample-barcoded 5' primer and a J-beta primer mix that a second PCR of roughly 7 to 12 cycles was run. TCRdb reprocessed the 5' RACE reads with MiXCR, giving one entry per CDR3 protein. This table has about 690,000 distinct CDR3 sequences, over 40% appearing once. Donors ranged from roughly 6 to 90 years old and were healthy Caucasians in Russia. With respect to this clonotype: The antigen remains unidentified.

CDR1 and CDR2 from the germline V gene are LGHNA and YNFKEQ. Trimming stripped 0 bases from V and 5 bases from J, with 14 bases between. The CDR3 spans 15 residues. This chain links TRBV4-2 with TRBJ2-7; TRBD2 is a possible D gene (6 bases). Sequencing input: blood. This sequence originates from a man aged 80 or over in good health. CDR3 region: CASSQDWLANHEQYF. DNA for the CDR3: TGTGCCAGCAGCCAAGATTGGCTAGCGAACCACGAGCAGTACTTC.